The T cell receptor beta chain under discussion was sequenced for a study of blood T cell repertoires in COVID-19. Study details: Whether acute or convalescent, the COVID-19 samples came from the United States, Italy and Spain. Nucleic acid was either cDNA or gDNA, and it came from T cells, B-cell-depleted T cells, or PBMCs.

The CDR3 length is 15 residues. CDR1 is MDHEN and CDR2 is SYDVKM in the germline V gene. J was trimmed by 3 bases and V by 6 bases; bases with no gene match: 6. Under the authors' procedure: Counts of nucleated cells, estimated from reference gene primer amplification, were obtained. Libraries were prepared by immunoSEQ multiplex PCR; TCRdb keeps only in-frame clonotypes and omits some of them. V and J calls and clone size come straight from that table; D and trimming were deduced from the DNA. The table shows some 80,000 clones, with approximately 86% occurring only once. Sequencing was performed on peripheral blood. This TCR came from a human donor in a cohort sampled during active COVID-19. The chain links TRBV28 to TRBJ2-3; 10 bases align to TRBD2. In nucleotides, the CDR3 is TGTGCCAGCAGGGAAGCGGGGGGGCCGACAGATACGCAGTATTTT. This codes for CASREAGGPTDTQYF.